A single sample is the source of the 2 T cell receptor beta chains below, sequenced in a study of CD8 T cells in Susac syndrome. RNA, at about 0.45 to 1 ug, was reverse transcribed with random hexamers. A single record per CDR3 protein comes from TCRdb applying MiXCR to the immunoSEQ multiplex PCR reads. The sample has about 170,000 distinct CDR3 sequences; around 95% are singletons. The sequencing sample was made of CD4+ T cells from PBMCs. Receptors were obtained from a human donor with Susac syndrome.

The chain couples TRBV7-9 to TRBJ2-5; 11 nucleotides agree with TRBD1. In germline, CDR1 is SEHNR, CDR2 FQNEAQ (reference sequence). This CDR3 has 15 residues. Trimming removed 5 bases from V and 4 bases from J; junction bases left unmatched: 6. CDR3 bases: TGTGCCAGCAGCAGATGGACAGGGGGCGGAGAGACCCAGTACTTC. It encodes CASSRWTGGGETQYF.

This sequence joins TRBV30 and TRBJ1-4; the D is unclear. The CDR3 consists of 14 residues. Germline V gene data show CDR1 as GTSNPN and CDR2 as SVGIG (reference sequence). Trimming pared 2 bases from V and 3 bases from J, leaving 10 bases between. CDR3 nucleotides: TGTGCCTGGAGTTTAAAGGTGCCTAATGAAAAACTGTTTTTT. Its protein is CAWSLKVPNEKLFF. Full variable domain (remainder filled in from reference TRBV30 and TRBJ1-4): SQTIHQWPATLVQPVGSPLSLECTVEGTSNPNLYWYRQAAGRGLQLLFYSVGIGQISSEVPQNLSASRPQDRQFILSSKKLLLSDSGFYLCAWSLKVPNEKLFFGSGTQLSVL.